This TCR beta chain was retrieved from a study of shared clonotypes between healthy human individuals. As for the study in general: Three plates each covered CD4 naive and memory; CD8 naive two, CD8 memory one. Regarding the study as a whole: Memory subsets had estimated richness that was generally smaller than that of naive subsets.

Genomic DNA belonging to each subset was distributed in equal measure over several immunoSEQ plates. Using immunoSEQ multiplex PCR, the repertoire was profiled, and TCRdb retains in-frame clones only, with some absent. The sample records some 1 million clones, more than 65% being singletons. This CDR3 is 14 amino acids long. The V and J ends lost 3 bases and 0 bases respectively, with 11 bases between them. In germline, CDR1 is GTSNPN, CDR2 SVGIG (reference sequence). This clone was seen a handful of times. Its target is unknown. V gene TRBV30 combines with J gene TRBJ1-1; D is uncertain. This TCR was recovered from a man aged 18 to 30 in good health. Source material: memory CD4+ T cells sorted from blood. The sample's subset: CD45RA-negative fraction. The CDR3 sequence: CAWRRVSLNTEAFF. The CDR3 DNA reads TGTGCCTGGAGGCGGGTCAGTTTGAACACTGAAGCTTTCTTT.